Listed here are 20 T cell receptor beta chains from one sample, sequenced in a study of T cell responses to AZD1222 COVID-19 vaccine. Some clones are missing from TCRdb's copy, which holds only in-frame ones; the method was immunoSEQ multiplex PCR. This table has around 99,000 clones, about nine tenths appearing once. This sample comprised peripheral blood, obtained on day 0 of AZD1222 vaccination. The source of these receptors is an adult in good health.

This chain joins TRBV19 and TRBJ1-2; the D gene is possibly TRBD1 (5 bases). V gave up 3 bases and J gave up 5 bases, with 13 bases separating them. Germline CDR1 and CDR2: LNHDA and SQIVND (reference sequence). This CDR3 is built from 14 residues. The DNA for the CDR3 is TGTGCCAGTAGTATCCAGGGTAATACGTATGGCTACACCTTC. Translated, it gives CASSIQGNTYGYTF. Supplemented by reference TRBV19 and TRBJ1-2, the full variable domain reads DGGITQSPKYLFRKEGQNVTLSCEQNLNHDAMYWYRQDPGQGLRLIYYSQIVNDFQKGDIAEGYSVSREKKESFPLTVTSAQKNPTAFYLCASSIQGNTYGYTFGSGTRLTVV.

The chain uses TRBV19 and TRBJ1-3; unclear D gene. The CDR3 runs 14 residues. The germline V gene has CDR1 LNHDA and CDR2 SQIVND (reference sequence). V was shortened by 7 bases and J by 0 bases, with 10 bases between the two germline ends. CDR3 in DNA: TGTGCCAGTAATGGCCCGTTCTCTGGAAACACCATATATTTT. This encodes CASNGPFSGNTIYF.

The rearrangement links TRBV9 to TRBJ2-1, with TRBD2 identical over 9 bases. The germline V gene encodes CDR1 SGDLS and CDR2 YYNGEE. The V segment lost 2 bases and the J segment 10 bases; nucleotides outside the gene matches: 7. CDR3 length: 14 amino acids. CDR3 sequence (DNA): TGTGCCAGCAGCGTCTGGCGGGAGGGCCGCGAGCAGTTCTTC. Translating it yields CASSVWREGREQFF.

In this sample, this clone turned up once. The chain combines TRBV9 with TRBJ2-2, with D uncertain. The CDR3 extends over 15 amino acids. Trimming took off 0 bases at V and 4 bases at J, with 10 bases between the two ends. Germline loops: CDR1 SGDLS, CDR2 YYNGEE. CDR3 in amino acids: CASSVDVSFTGELFF. CDR3 nucleotide sequence: TGTGCCAGCAGCGTAGATGTTAGCTTCACCGGGGAGCTGTTTTTT.

The CDR3 bases are TGTGCCAGCAGCGGCAGAACAGGGCTTGACTACACCTTC. It encodes CASSGRTGLDYTF. The chain carries TRBV7-2 and TRBJ1-2, with D possibly TRBD1 on 6 matching bases. CDR1 is SGHTA and CDR2 is FQGNSA in the germline V gene. The CDR3 runs to 13 residues. Trimming shortened V by 5 bases and J by 10 bases, and 17 bases separated the two germline ends.

The chain recombines TRBV4-2 with TRBJ1-4; 8 nucleotides agree with TRBD1. The CDR3 has 16 residues. V shed 1 base and J 5 bases; nucleotides not matched to a gene: 6. Looked up from germline, CDR1 is LGHNA and CDR2 is YNFKEQ. CDR3 nucleotides: TGTGCCAGCAGCCAAGCCCGGACAGGGAAGAATGAAAAACTGTTTTTT. The encoded protein is CASSQARTGKNEKLFF.

This clone appeared a few times. The chain employs TRBV2 and TRBJ1-1, with no clear D. The V gene's germline CDR1 is SNHLY and CDR2 FYNNEI. The CDR3 runs 15 residues. V was trimmed by 6 bases and J by 3 bases, leaving 17 bases between them. CDR3 DNA sequence: TGTGCCAGCAGGGCCTTGTGGGGTGGGGACACTGAAGCTTTCTTT. Amino acid sequence: CASRALWGGDTEAFF.

The chain has TRBV29-1 and TRBJ2-1; a possible D gene is TRBD2 (5 bases). Looked up from germline, CDR1 is SQVTM and CDR2 is ANQGSEA. The CDR3 is made up of 14 amino acids. Trimming took 1 base from V and 9 from J, leaving 16 bases between them. The CDR3 sequence: CSVEAVRGMGEQFF. The CDR3 DNA follows: TGCAGCGTTGAAGCGGTGAGAGGGATGGGTGAGCAGTTCTTC.

This clone was counted a few times. This chain connects TRBV19 to TRBJ2-1; perhaps TRBD1 as D (6 bases). This CDR3 comprises 12 residues. Germline V gene lookup returns CDR1 LNHDA and CDR2 SQIVND (reference sequence). Trimming stripped 10 bases from V and 8 bases from J, with 15 bases between. Written as DNA, the CDR3 is TGTGCCACAAAACAGGGTTTGGATGAGCAGTTCTTC. Protein product: CATKQGLDEQFF.

This chain links TRBV28 with TRBJ1-1; D may be TRBD1 (5 bases). The germline V gene has CDR1 MDHEN and CDR2 SYDVKM. V lost 8 bases to trimming and J lost 5 bases, with 15 bases between them. The CDR3 is 13 residues long. The CDR3 sequence is CASEAGLWTEAFF. In nucleotides, the CDR3 is TGTGCCAGCGAGGCAGGGTTGTGGACTGAAGCTTTCTTT.

This clone has a handful of counts. The rearrangement links TRBV27 to TRBJ1-1; D gene ambiguous. The ends were cut back, 3 bases at V and 1 base at J, with 12 bases in the middle. Germline V CDR1 and CDR2: MNHEY, SMNVEV (reference sequence). The CDR3 length is 15 residues. CDR3 loop: CASSFSSGGNTEAFF. CDR3 nucleotides: TGTGCCAGCAGTTTTTCATCGGGAGGGAACACTGAAGCTTTCTTT.

V is TRBV19 and J is TRBJ1-2, with D perhaps matching TRBD1 (5 bases). There are 14 residues in the CDR3. V dropped 5 bases and J dropped 0 bases, with 10 bases sitting between them. Germline V gene data show CDR1 as LNHDA and CDR2 as SQIVND (reference sequence). In DNA form, the CDR3 reads TGTGCCAGTAGTTGGGGACTGTCTAACTATGGCTACACCTTC. Protein: CASSWGLSNYGYTF.

The chain carries TRBV7-8 and TRBJ2-7, with D possibly matching TRBD1 (5 bases). In germline, CDR1 is SGHVS, CDR2 FQNEAQ. This CDR3 has 13 residues. Deletions cut 3 bases from V and 3 bases from J, with 9 bases between. The CDR3 is CASSFSDNYEQYF. CDR3 coding DNA: TGTGCCAGCAGCTTTTCGGACAACTACGAGCAGTACTTC.

The J gene is TRBJ1-2, the V gene TRBV27; 8 bases are shared with TRBD1. The CDR3 runs 16 residues. V trimming: 5 bases; J trimming: 5 bases; junction bases outside the gene matches: 13. CDR1 is MNHEY and CDR2 is SMNVEV in the germline V gene (reference sequence). In nucleotides, the CDR3 is TGTGCCAGCAGTATGAACAGGGGGTCCCTTGGGTATGGCTACACCTTC. Translating it yields CASSMNRGSLGYGYTF.

V is TRBV4-1 and J is TRBJ1-4; TRBD1 is a possible D gene (6 bases). The CDR3 spans 16 residues. CDR1 and CDR2 from the germline V gene are MGHRA and YSYEKL. The V and J ends lost 1 base and 0 bases respectively, with 9 bases between them. The CDR3 sequence: CASSQGPGATNEKLFF. The CDR3 bases are TGCGCCAGCAGCCAAGGCCCAGGGGCAACTAATGAAAAACTGTTTTTT.

The CDR3: CASKPTGTGVNEQFF. In nucleotides, the CDR3 is TGTGCCAGCAAGCCGACCGGGACAGGGGTAAATGAGCAGTTCTTC. The chain carries TRBV27 and TRBJ2-1, with TRBD1 matching 10 bases. Losses at the gene ends were 7 bases for V and 7 bases for J; bases not matched to a gene: 10. Germline CDR1 is MNHEY and CDR2 is SMNVEV (reference sequence). The CDR3 sequence is 15 residues long.

The J gene is TRBJ2-3, the V gene TRBV4-2; 9 bases agree with TRBD1. The V and J ends lost 1 base and 7 bases, in that order; junction bases with no gene match: 12. The CDR3 is 17 residues long. Germline CDR1 reads LGHNA; CDR2 reads YNFKEQ. CDR3 coding DNA: TGTGCCAGCAGCCAAGTGGAGACAGGGGGTCGGGGGAATACGCAGTATTTT. Amino acid sequence: CASSQVETGGRGNTQYF.

CDR3 coding DNA: TGTGCCAGCACCCCGCTTTTCGTTGTGGGTTACGAGCAGTACTTC. As protein: CASTPLFVVGYEQYF. The chain carries TRBV6-4 and TRBJ2-7; no definite D call. There are 15 residues in the CDR3. Germline CDR1 is MRHNA and CDR2 is SNTAGT. Trimming took off 7 bases at V and 4 bases at J, with 20 bases between the two ends.

This sequence joins TRBV4-3 and TRBJ2-6; D call uncertain. Trimming left V 0 bases short and J 4 bases short, with 10 bases between. CDR3 length equals 16 residues. Looked up from germline, CDR1 is LGHNA and CDR2 is YSLEER. CDR3 in amino acids: CASSQDHGSGANVLTF. CDR3 coding DNA: TGCGCCAGCAGCCAAGATCATGGGTCCGGGGCCAACGTCCTGACTTTC.

This chain links TRBV18 with TRBJ2-3, with a tentative D call TRBD2 (5 bases). CDR3 length: 16 amino acids. V shed 2 bases and J shed 5 bases, with 17 bases lying between them. The germline gives CDR1 KGHSH, CDR2 LQKENI. CDR3 in DNA: TGTGCCAGCTCACCAAGAAGTGCCGGGATGGGAGATACGCAGTATTTT. This gives the protein CASSPRSAGMGDTQYF.